The rows below give T cell receptor beta chains drawn from one sample of a study of response to subunit inactivated influenza vaccine. TCRdb passed the RT-PCR reads through MiXCR, listing each CDR3 protein once. This table has about 540,000 distinct CDR3 sequences, around a quarter appearing once. The same sample was also studied in work on T cells expressing NK-cell markers.

Sample: CD4+ T cells sorted from PBMCs, taken about 11 days after vaccination. The receptor source for this set is a man aged 50-60 years who received an inactivated influenza vaccine. The CDR3 runs from the conserved cysteine through the conserved F or W. The order of the fields is CDR3 DNA, CDR3 protein, V gene, D gene, clone size, J gene. D genes are given only for firm matches. Clone size is given for some rows only: seen once, a few or many times, or a class if the clone is expanded.

cdr3_nt: TGTGCCAGCAGTTACGCTAGCGGGCCCTACGAGCAGTACTTC; cdr3_aa: CASSYASGPYEQYF; v_call: TRBV6-5; d_call: TRBD2; clone_size: few; j_call: TRBJ2-7
cdr3_nt: TGTGCCAGCAGTCTTTCGACAGTTGACTCTGGAAACACCATATATTTT; cdr3_aa: CASSLSTVDSGNTIYF; v_call: TRBV12-3/TRBV12-4; d_call: -; clone_size: few; j_call: TRBJ1-3
cdr3_nt: TGCGCCAGCAGTGAGGTCCCAGGGAGAGGTGGCTACACCTTC; cdr3_aa: CASSEVPGRGGYTF; v_call: TRBV10-2; d_call: -; clone_size: -; j_call: TRBJ1-2
cdr3_nt: TGTGCCAGCAGCCTACGAAGCGGGAATGAGCAGTTCTTC; cdr3_aa: CASSLRSGNEQFF; v_call: TRBV5-6; d_call: -; clone_size: -; j_call: TRBJ2-1
cdr3_nt: TGCAGTGCTAGAGATATCCGTCAGGGAGGGAGGTTGGCCGAGCAGTACTTC; cdr3_aa: CSARDIRQGGRLAEQYF; v_call: TRBV20-1; d_call: TRBD2; clone_size: few; j_call: TRBJ2-7
cdr3_nt: TGCGCCAGCAGCTTGGCCGGGATAGGCTCCTACGAGCAGTACTTC; cdr3_aa: CASSLAGIGSYEQYF; v_call: TRBV5-1; d_call: -; clone_size: -; j_call: TRBJ2-7
cdr3_nt: TGTGCCAGCAGCTTTTGGGGTTCAGAGACCCAGTACTTC; cdr3_aa: CASSFWGSETQYF; v_call: TRBV7-2; d_call: -; clone_size: few; j_call: TRBJ2-5
cdr3_nt: TGTGCCAGCAGTTTAGGGGGACAGGGGATTTCACCCCTCCACTTT; cdr3_aa: CASSLGGQGISPLHF; v_call: TRBV12-3/TRBV12-4; d_call: TRBD1; clone_size: few; j_call: TRBJ1-6
cdr3_nt: TGCAGTGCTAGGCGGGGGGGGCGGAGTGAGCAGTTCTTC; cdr3_aa: CSARRGGRSEQFF; v_call: TRBV20-1; d_call: TRBD2; clone_size: -; j_call: TRBJ2-1
cdr3_nt: TGTGCCAGCAGGTCTGGAGCCACCTGGGATGAGCAGTTCTTC; cdr3_aa: CASRSGATWDEQFF; v_call: TRBV12-3/TRBV12-4; d_call: -; clone_size: -; j_call: TRBJ2-1
cdr3_nt: TGTGCCAGCAGTGAAGAGGGGAGGGGGCGGCCACTTTCAGATACGCAGTATTTT; cdr3_aa: CASSEEGRGRPLSDTQYF; v_call: TRBV2; d_call: -; clone_size: -; j_call: TRBJ2-3
cdr3_nt: TGTGCCAGCAGTTCGAACCGCAGGGGGCCGGTCACCAAGCAGTTCTTC; cdr3_aa: CASSSNRRGPVTKQFF; v_call: TRBV28; d_call: TRBD1; clone_size: few; j_call: TRBJ2-1
cdr3_nt: TGTGCCAGCAGCTTTCAGGGGGCTCCAGATACGCAGTATTTT; cdr3_aa: CASSFQGAPDTQYF; v_call: TRBV5-6; d_call: TRBD1; clone_size: few; j_call: TRBJ2-3
cdr3_nt: TGCGCCAGCAGCTTGACCACACCGGTGTCTGGGGCCAACGTCCTGACTTTC; cdr3_aa: CASSLTTPVSGANVLTF; v_call: TRBV5-1; d_call: -; clone_size: -; j_call: TRBJ2-6
cdr3_nt: TGTGCCAGCAGCTTAATGAATGAGCAGTTCTTC; cdr3_aa: CASSLMNEQFF; v_call: TRBV7-2; d_call: -; clone_size: -; j_call: TRBJ2-1